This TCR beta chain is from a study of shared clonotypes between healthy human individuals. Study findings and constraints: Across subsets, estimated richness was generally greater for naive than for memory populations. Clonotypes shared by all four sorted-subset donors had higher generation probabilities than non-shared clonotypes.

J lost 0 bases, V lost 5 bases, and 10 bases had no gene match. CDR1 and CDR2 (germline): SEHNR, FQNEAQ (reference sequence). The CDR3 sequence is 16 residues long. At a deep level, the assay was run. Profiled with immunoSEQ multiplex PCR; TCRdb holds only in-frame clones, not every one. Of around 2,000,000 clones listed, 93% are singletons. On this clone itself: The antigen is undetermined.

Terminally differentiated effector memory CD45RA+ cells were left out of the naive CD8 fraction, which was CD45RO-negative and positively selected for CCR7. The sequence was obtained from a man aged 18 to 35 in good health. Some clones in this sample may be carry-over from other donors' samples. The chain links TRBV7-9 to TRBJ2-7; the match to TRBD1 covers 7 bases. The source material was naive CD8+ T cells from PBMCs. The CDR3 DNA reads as TGTGCCAGCAGCGCCCCCAGGGACAGAAACTCCTACGAGCAGTACTTC. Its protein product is CASSAPRDRNSYEQYF.